The 27 T cell receptor beta chains in this list originate from one sample, sequenced in a study of blood T cells in healthy people across ages. With a J-beta primer mix and a sample-barcoded 5' primer, a second PCR ran about 7 to 12 cycles. TCRdb fed the 5' RACE reads into MiXCR, producing one record per CDR3 protein. The table has about 1.5 million distinct CDR3 sequences, about 45% seen once; the top ten hold 4%. The sample was blood. The receptors come from a woman between 18 and 29 years old in good health.

The chain has TRBV12-3 or TRBV12-4 and TRBJ2-4, with unresolved D. The CDR3 extends over 15 amino acids. Trimming cost V 4 bases and J 6 bases, with 16 bases left between them. In nucleotides, the CDR3 is TGTGCCAGCAGTTCTTGGGCAGCTTCCGTAAACATTCAGTACTTC. Encoded protein: CASSSWAASVNIQYF.

The chain is built from TRBV19 and TRBJ1-1; unclear D gene. Trimming took 3 bases from V and 5 from J, leaving 10 bases between them. Germline V gene sequence: CDR1 LNHDA, CDR2 SQIVND (reference sequence). This CDR3 contains 13 residues. CDR3 DNA: TGTGCCAGTAGTATGGTCCCCGGAACTGAAGCTTTCTTT. Protein: CASSMVPGTEAFF. Full variable domain (rest looked up from reference TRBV19 and TRBJ1-1): DGGITQSPKYLFRKEGQNVTLSCEQNLNHDAMYWYRQDPGQGLRLIYYSQIVNDFQKGDIAEGYSVSREKKESFPLTVTSAQKNPTAFYLCASSMVPGTEAFFGQGTRLTVV.

The genes are TRBV7-9 and TRBJ1-2; 11 positions match TRBD1. The CDR3 loop spans 16 amino acids. Germline lookup yields CDR1 SEHNR and CDR2 FQNEAQ (reference sequence). J gave up 0 bases and V 3 bases, and 3 bases lay outside the gene matches. The CDR3 loop reads CASSLDRGLTNYGYTF. The CDR3, as DNA: TGTGCCAGCAGCTTGGACAGGGGGCTTACTAACTATGGCTACACCTTC.

This clonotype was recorded only once. One end of the junction fails to match germline, which may point to a read error. The chain couples TRBV5-1 to TRBJ2-2; D is possibly TRBD1 (7 bases). This CDR3 is 14 amino acids long. In germline, CDR1 is SGHRS, CDR2 YFSETQ. CDR3 sequence reads: CASSQGQTTGGLFF. The DNA for the CDR3 is TGCGCCAGCAGCCAGGGACAGACCACCGGGGGGCTGTTTTTT. The complete variable domain, with remaining parts taken from reference TRBV5-1 and TRBJ2-2, reads KAGVTQTPRYLIKTRGQQVTLSCSPISGHRSVSWYQQTPGQGLQFLFEYFSETQRNKGNFPGRFSGRQFSNSRSEMNVSTLELGDSALYLCASSQGQTTGGLFFGEGSRLTVL.

The chain employs TRBV29-1 and TRBJ2-1, with a possible D match to TRBD1 (6 bases). Judging by the DNA end, TRBJ2-7 fits better; the J call may be wrong. The germline V gene has CDR1 SQVTM and CDR2 ANQGSEA. This CDR3 has 15 amino acids. CDR3 protein: CSVSRDTSSYNEQYF. CDR3 nucleotide sequence: TGCAGCGTTTCCCGGGACACTTCCTCCTACAATGAGCAGTACTTC.

For this clonotype: The junction does not match germline at one end; this may be a read error. The chain carries TRBV30 and TRBJ1-2; a possible D gene is TRBD1 (5 bases). The CDR3 sequence is 11 residues long. The germline V gene has CDR1 GTSNPN and CDR2 SVGIG (reference sequence). This CDR3 reads CAGSPGGGYTF. The DNA of the CDR3 is TGTGCCGGGAGTCCCGGGGGTGGCTACACCTTC.

J is TRBJ2-5 and V is TRBV7-2; unclear D gene. This CDR3 contains 16 residues. CDR1 and CDR2 from the germline V gene are SGHTA and FQGNSA. V was trimmed by 3 bases and J by 11 bases, leaving 25 bases between them. This CDR3 reads CASSFFAAKIMGEQYF. CDR3 sequence (DNA): TGTGCCAGCAGCTTTTTCGCGGCCAAAATTATGGGTGAGCAGTACTTC.

For this clonotype: The junction shows a germline mismatch at one end, possibly a read error. The chain links TRBV28 to TRBJ2-3; D tentatively reads TRBD1 or TRBD2 (5 bases each). The CDR3 consists of 14 residues. Germline V lookup: CDR1 MDHEN, CDR2 SYDVKM. The CDR3 sequence: CVSRMGRSTDTQYF. As DNA, the CDR3 is TGTGTCAGCAGGATGGGACGGAGCACAGATACGCAGTATTTT.

The chain joins TRBV29-1 to TRBJ1-3, with D uncertain. The CDR3 totals 13 residues. The germline V gene has CDR1 SQVTM and CDR2 ANQGSEA. Between the trimmed V and J ends, which lost 4 bases and 0 bases, there was a span of 7 bases. Here the CDR3 DNA reads TGCAGCGTTGTGTCTCTCTCTGGAAACACCATATATTTT. As protein: CSVVSLSGNTIYF.

About this clonotype: It may be a read error: a sequence one base away is much more abundant. The rearrangement links TRBV20-1 to TRBJ2-1, with D possibly matching TRBD2 (5 bases). The CDR3 consists of 16 residues. Germline CDR1 DFQATT, CDR2 SNEGSKA (reference sequence). V was clipped by 6 bases and J by 0 bases, with 18 bases between them. DNA of the CDR3: TGCAGTGCCACCCCTAGGACTGCCAGCTCCTACAATGAGCAGTTCTTC. Protein product: CSATPRTASSYNEQFF.

The chain is built from TRBV5-1 and TRBJ2-1, with D unresolved. Trimming cost V 5 bases and J 5 bases, with 11 bases left between them. This CDR3 has 13 residues. Looked up from germline, CDR1 is SGHRS and CDR2 is YFSETQ. CDR3 sequence: CASSGSANNEQFF. The CDR3, as DNA: TGCGCCAGCAGTGGGTCGGCTAACAATGAGCAGTTCTTC. Looking up the rest from reference TRBV5-1 and TRBJ2-1 gives the full variable domain: KAGVTQTPRYLIKTRGQQVTLSCSPISGHRSVSWYQQTPGQGLQFLFEYFSETQRNKGNFPGRFSGRQFSNSRSEMNVSTLELGDSALYLCASSGSANNEQFFGPGTRLTVL.

This clonotype was observed a handful of times. The chain combines TRBV20-1 with TRBJ2-3; 14 nucleotides agree with TRBD2. The V and J ends lost 1 base and 4 bases, in that order; junction bases with no gene match: 4. This CDR3 has 16 residues. Germline loops: CDR1 DFQATT, CDR2 SNEGSKA (reference sequence). The CDR3 DNA sequence: TGCAGTGCTAGAGGACTAGCGGGAGGGCCCGCAGATACGCAGTATTTT. It encodes CSARGLAGGPADTQYF.

This clonotype was counted only a few times. The chain uses TRBV9 and TRBJ2-1; the match to TRBD2 covers 11 bases. Germline V gene data show CDR1 as SGDLS and CDR2 as YYNGEE. This CDR3 region has 15 residues. Trimming took 4 bases from V and 8 from J; bases not matched to a gene: 8. The CDR3 DNA is TGTGCCAGCAGCCTTACTAGCGGGAGTAGGTATGAGCAGTTCTTC. Translating it yields CASSLTSGSRYEQFF. The variable domain in full, completed from reference TRBV9 and TRBJ2-1, reads DSGVTQTPKHLITATGQRVTLRCSPRSGDLSVYWYQQSLDQGLQFLIQYYNGEERAKGNILERFSAQQFPDLHSELNLSSLELGDSALYFCASSLTSGSRYEQFFGPGTRLTVL.

CDR3 loop: CASSPDGRYNSPLHF. The CDR3 DNA is TGTGCCAGCAGCCCCGACGGTAGATATAATTCACCCCTCCACTTT. The chain recombines TRBV12-3 or TRBV12-4 with TRBJ1-6; D not resolved. The CDR3 consists of 15 residues. The V end was cut by 6 bases, the J end by 4 bases, with 13 bases between.

This clonotype was observed a few times. J is TRBJ1-2 and V is TRBV4-1; D perhaps matches TRBD1 (5 bases). V shed 2 bases and J shed 0 bases, with 10 bases lying between them. The germline gives CDR1 MGHRA, CDR2 YSYEKL. The CDR3 is made up of 15 amino acids. DNA for the CDR3: TGCGCCAGCAGCCAAAGCGGGGCGGCTAACTATGGCTACACCTTC. Residues: CASSQSGAANYGYTF.

The chain uses TRBV7-2 and TRBJ2-5, with unresolved D. The V gene lost 4 bases and the J gene lost 1 base, with 7 bases spanning the gap. Germline V lookup: CDR1 SGHTA, CDR2 FQGNSA. The CDR3 is 13 amino acids. CDR3 residues: CASSSWIQETQYF. The CDR3 DNA follows: TGTGCCAGCAGCTCCTGGATCCAAGAGACCCAGTACTTC.

This clonotype was detected a few times. Relative to the germline gene, one junction end is altered; a read error may explain this. The chain employs TRBV6-5 and TRBJ2-3; 13 bases are a match to TRBD2. The CDR3 length is 19 residues. The germline V gene encodes CDR1 MNHEY and CDR2 SVGAGI. This CDR3 is CASSSMSGLAGNSRDTQYF. In DNA, the CDR3 is TGTGCCAGCAGTTCCATGTCGGGACTAGCGGGAAATAGCAGAGATACGCAGTATTTT.

This chain connects TRBV4-3 to TRBJ2-3; 7 nucleotides match TRBD1. Per the germline V gene, CDR1 is LGHNA and CDR2 is YSLEER. This CDR3 spans 15 amino acids. V trimming: 1 base; J trimming: 2 bases; junction bases outside the gene matches: 3. Here the CDR3 DNA reads TGCGCCAGCAGCCAAGGGACAGGTGTCACAGATACGCAGTATTTT. Its protein is CASSQGTGVTDTQYF.

The chain has TRBV2 and TRBJ1-1, with 10 bases matching TRBD1. The CDR3 spans 16 residues. Germline V gene data show CDR1 as SNHLY and CDR2 as FYNNEI. V was pared by 6 bases and J by 6 bases, with 13 bases of the junction left unmatched. In DNA, the CDR3 is TGTGCCAGCAGCCCCCTCCTCGGGACAGGGGTCCCTGAAGCTTTCTTT. Residues: CASSPLLGTGVPEAFF.

Of note for this clonotype: A read error may account for a junction end that differs from germline. This chain uses TRBV6-5 with TRBJ2-1, with 9 bases matching TRBD1. The CDR3 runs to 15 residues. CDR1 is MNHEY and CDR2 is SVGAGI in the germline V gene. In DNA, the CDR3 is TGTGCCAGCAGTTACTCCTGGGACAGGGACAATGGGCAGTTCTTC. It translates to CASSYSWDRDNGQFF.

This clonotype was detected a few times. This chain joins TRBV19 and TRBJ1-4; 8 nucleotides align to TRBD1. Unmatched junction bases numbered 6, after V lost 8 bases and J lost 7 bases. Germline values: CDR1 LNHDA, CDR2 SQIVND (reference sequence). The CDR3 length is 13 residues. For the CDR3, the DNA is TGTGCCAGTTGGACAGGGATGGGTGAAAAACTGTTTTTT. Translation: CASWTGMGEKLFF.

The chain employs TRBV4-3 and TRBJ2-2, with D possibly being TRBD1 or TRBD2 (5 bases each). The length of the CDR3 is 16 residues. V lost 0 bases to trimming and J lost 6 bases, with 14 bases between them. The germline CDR1 and CDR2 sequences are LGHNA and YSLEER. DNA of the CDR3: TGCGCCAGCAGCCAAGATCTGAAGGGGACCGCCGGGGAGCTGTTTTTT. This codes for CASSQDLKGTAGELFF.

The chain has TRBV19 and TRBJ1-1, with D maybe TRBD1 (5 bases). CDR3 length: 12 amino acids. Trimming removed 8 bases from V and 4 bases from J, with 11 bases in between. Germline loops: CDR1 LNHDA, CDR2 SQIVND (reference sequence). This CDR3 is CASAPGGTEAFF. In DNA, the CDR3 is TGTGCCAGTGCCCCGGGGGGCACTGAAGCTTTCTTT.

The chain recombines TRBV12-3 or TRBV12-4 with TRBJ2-7; either TRBD1 or TRBD2 may fit D (5 bases each). The CDR3 extends over 15 amino acids. V gave up 6 bases and J gave up 0 bases, with 15 bases separating them. CDR3 in DNA: TGTGCCAGCAGCAAAGGCGCAGGGAGCTCCTACGAGCAGTACTTC. The encoded protein is CASSKGAGSSYEQYF.

The gene calls are TRBV29-1 and TRBJ2-5; TRBD2 matches 8 bases. The ends lost 6 bases at V and 11 bases at J; junction bases unmatched: 20. The CDR3 length is 15 residues. Per germline, CDR1 SQVTM and CDR2 ANQGSEA. The CDR3 DNA is TGCAGCGTCTTTACCGGGACTAGAATTAGCGGTGAGCAGTACTTC. Amino acid sequence: CSVFTGTRISGEQYF. The full variable domain, rest sourced from reference TRBV29-1 and TRBJ2-5, is SAVISQKPSRDICQRGTSLTIQCQVDSQVTMMFWYRQQPGQSLTLIATANQGSEATYESGFVIDKFPISRPNLTFSTLTVSNMSPEDSSIYLCSVFTGTRISGEQYFGPGTRLLVL.

J is TRBJ2-5 and V is TRBV5-1; D is unresolved. The J call could be wrong; TRBJ2-7 is a better fit for the DNA end. The CDR3 extends over 13 amino acids. From germline, CDR1 is SGHRS and CDR2 YFSETQ. The CDR3 loop is CASSSSLLDEQYF. CDR3 in DNA: TGCGCCAGCAGCTCATCCTTATTAGACGAGCAGTACTTC.

The V call is TRBV14, the J call TRBJ1-1; D unclear. The germline gives CDR1 SGHDN, CDR2 FVKESK. Between the trimmed V and J ends, which lost 2 bases and 1 base, there was a span of 5 bases. The CDR3 extends over 13 amino acids. The CDR3 DNA reads TGTGCCAGCAGCCAATTCCGGAACACTGAAGCTTTCTTT. Amino acids: CASSQFRNTEAFF.